This T cell receptor (beta chain) originates from a study of cytomegalovirus exposure and HLA in healthy donors. Study as a whole: Prior work identified roughly 120 million unique TCR beta sequences in some 200 million T cells.

In regard to this clone: Its antigen is undetermined.

PCR was performed using 60 Vbeta and 13 Jbeta primers. The method was immunoSEQ multiplex PCR; TCRdb's version includes in-frame clones alone and lacks a portion of them. The sample consists of 150,000 to 190,000 clones, roughly 82% of them appearing once. The ends lost 5 bases at V and 0 bases at J; junction bases unmatched: 2. The length of the CDR3 is 15 residues. In germline, CDR1 is MNHEY, CDR2 SMNVEV (reference sequence). Study findings and constraints: Association of a missense DCLRE1C variant with TCR beta V- and J-gene trimming was reported in a later analysis.

The origin of this receptor is a woman in her fifties or sixties in good health and CMV-seropositive. Sequenced sample: PBMCs. The V gene is TRBV27, the J gene TRBJ2-1; 9 nucleotides align to TRBD1. The CDR3 region has the DNA TGTGCCAGCAGTCTACAGGGGGCCTCCTACAATGAGCAGTTCTTC. Its translation is CASSLQGASYNEQFF.